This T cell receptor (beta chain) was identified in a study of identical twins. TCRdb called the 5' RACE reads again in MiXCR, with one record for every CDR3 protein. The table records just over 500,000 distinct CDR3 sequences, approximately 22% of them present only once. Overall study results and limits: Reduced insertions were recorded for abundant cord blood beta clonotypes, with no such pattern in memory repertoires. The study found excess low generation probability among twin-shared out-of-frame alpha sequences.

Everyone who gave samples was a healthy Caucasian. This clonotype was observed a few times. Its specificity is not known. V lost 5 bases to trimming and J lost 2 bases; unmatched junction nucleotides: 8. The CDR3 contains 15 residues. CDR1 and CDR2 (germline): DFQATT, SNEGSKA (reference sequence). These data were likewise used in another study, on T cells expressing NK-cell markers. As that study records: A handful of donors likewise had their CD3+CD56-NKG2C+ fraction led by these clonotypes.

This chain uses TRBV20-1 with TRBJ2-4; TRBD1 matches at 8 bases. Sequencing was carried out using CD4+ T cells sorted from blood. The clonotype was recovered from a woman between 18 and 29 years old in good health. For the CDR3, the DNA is TGCAGTGCTGGTCCAGGGGGCTTATCCAAAAACATTCAGTACTTC. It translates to CSAGPGGLSKNIQYF.